What follows is one T cell receptor beta chain and its context. What it binds is unknown. V lost 6 bases and J lost 4; bases outside the gene matches: 8. The CDR3 sequence is 15 residues long. CDR1 and CDR2 (germline): MNHEY, SVGAGI. Data came from immunoSEQ multiplex PCR; TCRdb stores just in-frame clones and leaves some out. The table has 90,000 to 110,000 clones, nearly 90% seen once; the top ten hold about a sixth. These data come from a study of T cell responses to AZD1222 COVID-19 vaccine. Study-wide results and limits: Seropositive AZD1222 recipients at baseline numbered only five or six. Clonal diversity may have been underestimated, and the donors were mostly white British, with more females than males.

The chain links TRBV6-5 to TRBJ2-3; 9 positions agree with TRBD1. The TCR originated in an adult in good health. The sequenced sample was peripheral blood, obtained on day 0 of AZD1222 vaccination. The CDR3 DNA sequence: TGTGCCAGCAGCTTGGGACAGGGCGGCCCAGATACGCAGTATTTT. This codes for CASSLGQGGPDTQYF.